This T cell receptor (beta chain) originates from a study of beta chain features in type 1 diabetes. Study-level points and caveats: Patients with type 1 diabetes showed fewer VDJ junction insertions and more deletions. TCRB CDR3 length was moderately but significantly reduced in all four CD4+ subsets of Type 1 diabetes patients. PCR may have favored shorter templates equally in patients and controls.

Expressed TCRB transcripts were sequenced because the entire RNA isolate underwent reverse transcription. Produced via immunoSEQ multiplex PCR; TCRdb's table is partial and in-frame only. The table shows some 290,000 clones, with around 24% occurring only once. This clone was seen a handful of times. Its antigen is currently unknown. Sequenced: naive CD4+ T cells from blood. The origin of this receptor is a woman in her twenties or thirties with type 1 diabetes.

The CDR3 loop reads CASSPGEGYTF. CDR3 nucleotide sequence: TGTGCCAGCAGCCCCGGGGAAGGCTACACCTTC. The chain joins TRBV5-6 to TRBJ1-2; D uncertain. The germline V gene has CDR1 SGHDT and CDR2 YYEEEE. Trimming took 4 bases from V and 8 from J, leaving 9 bases between them. The CDR3 sequence is 11 residues long. The variable domain in full, with the rest retrieved from reference TRBV5-6 and TRBJ1-2, is DAGVTQSPTHLIKTRGQQVTLRCSPKSGHDTVSWYQQALGQGPQFIFQYYEEEERQRGNFPDRFSGHQFPNYSSELNVNALLLGDSALYLCASSPGEGYTFGSGTRLTVV.